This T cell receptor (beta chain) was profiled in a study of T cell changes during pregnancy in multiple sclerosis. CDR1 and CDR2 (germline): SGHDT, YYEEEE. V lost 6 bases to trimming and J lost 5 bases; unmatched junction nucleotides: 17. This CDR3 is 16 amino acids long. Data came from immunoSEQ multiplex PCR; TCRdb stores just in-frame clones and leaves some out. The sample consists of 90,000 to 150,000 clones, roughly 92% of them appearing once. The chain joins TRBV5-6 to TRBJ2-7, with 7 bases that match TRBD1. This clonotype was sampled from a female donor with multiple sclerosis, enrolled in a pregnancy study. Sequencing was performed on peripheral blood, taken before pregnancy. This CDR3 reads CASNQFGQAAGDEQYF. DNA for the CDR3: TGTGCCAGCAACCAGTTTGGACAGGCGGCAGGAGACGAGCAGTACTTC.